Following are 22 T cell receptor beta chains from one sample sequenced in a study of Ad26.COV2.S vaccination and SARS-CoV-2 variants. The assay was immunoSEQ multiplex PCR, and TCRdb's table has in-frame clones only and misses some. The table includes roughly 390,000 clones, more than 85% detected once. Treatment indicated: some 20 received Ad26.COV2.S at low or high dose, single or two shots; roughly five received placebo; per-sample allocation not given. The samples date from day 63 after the first vaccine or placebo injection. The sequencing used peripheral blood, collected in a trial of Ad26.COV2.S vaccine versus placebo. These TCRs come from a person between 18 and 60 years old who received the Ad26.COV2.S COVID-19 vaccine or a placebo.

Concerning this clone: The sample contains more than one DNA sequence encoding this CDR3. The rearrangement uses TRBV29-1 and TRBJ1-1; 10 bases map to TRBD1. Per the germline V gene, CDR1 is SQVTM and CDR2 is ANQGSEA. Germline trimming cut 6 bases from V and 1 base from J; bases unmatched to any gene: 2. This CDR3 has 13 amino acids. Here the CDR3 reads CSVGQGRNTEAFF. CDR3 bases: TGCAGCGTGGGACAGGGGAGGAACACTGAAGCTTTCTTT.

The J gene is TRBJ1-3, the V gene TRBV6-5; D unclear. V was cut by 0 bases and J by 3 bases, with 9 bases left in between. The CDR3 is 15 amino acids. Germline values: CDR1 MNHEY, CDR2 SVGAGI. The CDR3 here is CASSYSSGFGNTIYF. The CDR3 DNA follows: TGTGCCAGCAGTTACTCGTCGGGGTTTGGAAACACCATATATTTT.

This rearrangement joins TRBV12-3 or TRBV12-4 to TRBJ2-7, with unresolved D. This CDR3 spans 13 amino acids. Trimming left V 3 bases short and J 5 bases short, with 11 bases between. This chain's CDR3 is CASSFRGFDEQYF. As DNA, the CDR3 is TGTGCCAGCAGTTTTCGTGGGTTTGACGAGCAGTACTTC.

This chain connects TRBV25-1 to TRBJ1-6, with D unresolved. The germline V gene encodes CDR1 MGHDK and CDR2 SYGVNS. V lost 2 bases, J lost 10 bases, and 15 bases lay in between. This CDR3 contains 15 residues. As DNA, the CDR3 is TGTGCCAGCAGTGAACGTTATGGAGCCGGATCACCCCTCCACTTT. It is translated as CASSERYGAGSPLHF.

The chain recombines TRBV21-1 with TRBJ1-1. TRBV21-1 is described as a pseudogene. The CDR3 is 15 residues long. The CDR3 region is CASSSKMDANTEAFF. CDR3 in DNA: TGTGCCAGCAGCTCCAAGATGGACGCAAACACTGAAGCTTTCTTT.

The chain employs TRBV29-1 and TRBJ1-1; TRBD1 might be the D (5 bases). The V gene's germline CDR1 is SQVTM and CDR2 ANQGSEA. This CDR3 is 14 amino acids long. V shed 8 bases and J shed 0 bases, with 16 bases lying between them. Written as DNA, the CDR3 is TGCAGCTCCCGGAGGGGTTCCTTGAACACTGAAGCTTTCTTT. This sequence encodes CSSRRGSLNTEAFF. The full variable domain, with the rest looked up from reference TRBV29-1 and TRBJ1-1, is SAVISQKPSRDICQRGTSLTIQCQVDSQVTMMFWYRQQPGQSLTLIATANQGSEATYESGFVIDKFPISRPNLTFSTLTVSNMSPEDSSIYLCSSRRGSLNTEAFFGQGTRLTVV.

This chain connects TRBV3-1 (or the pseudogene TRBV3-2) to TRBJ1-6; 7 positions agree with TRBD1. Germline V CDR1 and CDR2: LGHDT, YNNKEL (reference sequence). The CDR3 covers 15 residues. Trimming cost V 1 base and J 9 bases; bases outside gene matches: 6. CDR3 loop: CASSQGTAGGSPLHF. The CDR3 nucleotides read TGTGCCAGCAGCCAAGGTACCGCAGGGGGTTCACCCCTCCACTTT.

This clone was seen once. The chain employs TRBV5-4 and TRBJ1-2, with D perhaps TRBD1 (6 bases). Germline lookup yields CDR1 SGHNT and CDR2 YYREEE (reference sequence). Trimming pared 6 bases from V and 2 bases from J, leaving 17 bases between. The CDR3 covers 15 residues. In DNA, the CDR3 is TGTGCCAGCACCGCGAGAGGGGGTAAGAACTATGGCTACACCTTC. Translating gives CASTARGGKNYGYTF.

CDR3 sequence: CASSLARGPGNTIYF. CDR3 nucleotides: TGTGCCAGCAGCTTGGCCAGGGGGCCTGGAAACACCATATATTTT. This rearrangement joins TRBV5-6 to TRBJ1-3; 8 positions agree with TRBD1. The CDR3 length is 15 residues. The germline CDR1 and CDR2 sequences are SGHDT and YYEEEE. J lost 2 bases, V lost 0 bases, and 1 base had no gene match.

This sequence joins TRBV3-1 (or the pseudogene TRBV3-2) and TRBJ2-3; 13 bases map to TRBD2. The length of the CDR3 is 17 residues. CDR1 is LGHDT and CDR2 is YNNKEL in the germline V gene (reference sequence). After removal of 1 base from V and 6 bases from J, the junction contained 7 bases not matched to a gene. CDR3 loop: CASSQVRRTSGGDTQYF. CDR3 DNA: TGTGCCAGCAGCCAAGTTCGGCGGACTAGCGGGGGCGATACGCAGTATTTT.

The gene calls are TRBV27 and TRBJ2-7; D ambiguous. Germline CDR1 reads MNHEY; CDR2 reads SMNVEV (reference sequence). CDR3 length: 13 residues. V lost 3 bases, J lost 3 bases, and 9 bases lay in between. The CDR3 DNA reads as TGTGCCAGCAGTTTCCATAGCAACTACGAGCAGTACTTC. It is translated as CASSFHSNYEQYF.

V and J are TRBV7-2 and TRBJ1-5; D not certain. The CDR3 contains 11 residues. From germline, CDR1 is SGHTA and CDR2 FQGNSA. Trimming took off 5 bases at V and 11 bases at J, with 10 bases between the two ends. The CDR3 sequence: CASSLDTTQHF. The CDR3 region has the DNA TGTGCCAGCAGCCTAGATACGACCCAGCATTTT.

This chain uses TRBV29-1 with TRBJ2-5, with TRBD2 matching 8 bases. Trimming at V came to 6 bases and at J to 4 bases, leaving 10 bases not matched to a gene. CDR1 and CDR2 (germline): SQVTM, ANQGSEA. The CDR3 sequence is 14 residues long. The CDR3 DNA follows: TGCAGCGTCCATGGACTAGCCCGGGGAGAGACCCAGTACTTC. Amino acids: CSVHGLARGETQYF. Based on the CDR3 plus reference TRBV29-1 and TRBJ2-5, the full variable domain is SAVISQKPSRDICQRGTSLTIQCQVDSQVTMMFWYRQQPGQSLTLIATANQGSEATYESGFVIDKFPISRPNLTFSTLTVSNMSPEDSSIYLCSVHGLARGETQYFGPGTRLLVL.

The J gene is TRBJ1-1, the V gene TRBV6-5; D unresolved. V shed 0 bases and J shed 4 bases, with 12 bases lying between them. The CDR3 spans 15 residues. The germline gives CDR1 MNHEY, CDR2 SVGAGI. The CDR3, as DNA: TGTGCCAGCAGTTACTCGCCATGGGGAAGCACTGAAGCTTTCTTT. The encoded protein is CASSYSPWGSTEAFF.

This clone was detected only once. V gene TRBV4-1 combines with J gene TRBJ2-5; D is unresolved. Germline V gives CDR1 MGHRA, CDR2 YSYEKL. Trimming removed 7 bases from V and 2 bases from J, with 17 bases in between. The CDR3 loop spans 15 amino acids. For the CDR3, the DNA is TGCGCCAGCAAAAAGCTTTATGGGTTGCAAGAGACCCAGTACTTC. It translates to CASKKLYGLQETQYF.

The V and J genes are TRBV12-3 or TRBV12-4 and TRBJ2-7, with a tentative D call TRBD2 (6 bases). This CDR3 is built from 13 residues. Between the trimmed V and J ends, which lost 0 bases and 5 bases, there was a span of 8 bases. The CDR3 loop reads CASSLAEGHEQYF. The CDR3 DNA reads as TGTGCCAGCAGTTTAGCGGAGGGGCACGAGCAGTACTTC.

The V gene is TRBV19, the J gene TRBJ1-2; D gene uncertain. This CDR3 is built from 13 residues. Deletions cut 2 bases from V and 0 bases from J, with 4 bases between. Germline CDR1 LNHDA, CDR2 SQIVND (reference sequence). The CDR3 reads CASSITSNYGYTF. Written as DNA, the CDR3 is TGTGCCAGTAGTATAACATCTAACTATGGCTACACCTTC. The full variable domain, rest sourced from reference TRBV19 and TRBJ1-2, is DGGITQSPKYLFRKEGQNVTLSCEQNLNHDAMYWYRQDPGQGLRLIYYSQIVNDFQKGDIAEGYSVSREKKESFPLTVTSAQKNPTAFYLCASSITSNYGYTFGSGTRLTVV.

J is TRBJ2-1 and V is TRBV6-2 or TRBV6-3; D not certain. Germline V CDR1 and CDR2: MNHEY, SVGEGT. This CDR3 has 14 amino acids. V lost 6 bases and J 2 bases, leaving 11 bases between the germline ends. The CDR3 region has the DNA TGTGCCAGCAGCCCGGACGATACCTACAATGAGCAGTTCTTC. Residues: CASSPDDTYNEQFF.

The DNA for the CDR3 is TGCAGCGTTGAAGTAACAGGGGACACTAATGAAAAACTGTTTTTT. Its translation: CSVEVTGDTNEKLFF. The chain links TRBV29-1 to TRBJ1-4, with 7 bases identical to TRBD1. The V segment lost 1 base and the J segment 2 bases; nucleotides outside the gene matches: 4. This CDR3 is 15 amino acids long. Germline V lookup: CDR1 SQVTM, CDR2 ANQGSEA.

This clone turned up a few times. This chain's CDR3 is CASRAWAGGWSEAFF. The DNA for the CDR3 is TGTGCCAGTAGAGCTTGGGCAGGGGGTTGGTCTGAAGCTTTCTTT. The genes are TRBV19 and TRBJ1-1, with 7 bases identical to TRBD1. With 6 bases clipped from V and 6 bases from J, the junction kept 13 bases outside the gene matches. Germline CDR1 reads LNHDA; CDR2 reads SQIVND (reference sequence). This CDR3 comprises 15 residues. Based on the CDR3 plus reference TRBV19 and TRBJ1-1, the full variable domain is DGGITQSPKYLFRKEGQNVTLSCEQNLNHDAMYWYRQDPGQGLRLIYYSQIVNDFQKGDIAEGYSVSREKKESFPLTVTSAQKNPTAFYLCASRAWAGGWSEAFFGQGTRLTVV.

Details on this clone: The sample holds other DNA sequences that translate to the same CDR3. The chain links TRBV12-3 or TRBV12-4 to TRBJ2-2; the D is unclear. The CDR3 has 12 residues. Between the trimmed V and J ends, which lost 5 bases and 2 bases, there was a span of 3 bases. This CDR3 reads CASSLNTGELFF. As DNA, the CDR3 is TGTGCCAGCAGTCTTAACACCGGGGAGCTGTTTTTT.

V is TRBV19 and J is TRBJ2-7; TRBD2 is a possible D gene (5 bases). Between the trimmed V and J ends, which lost 6 bases and 4 bases, there was a span of 13 bases. Germline CDR1 reads LNHDA; CDR2 reads SQIVND (reference sequence). This CDR3 comprises 13 residues. The CDR3 bases are TGTGCCAGTAGCCCTAGCTCCAGTTACGAGCAGTACTTC. It translates to CASSPSSSYEQYF.